The present T cell receptor beta chain was sequenced within a study of cytomegalovirus exposure and HLA in healthy donors. The PCR had 60 Vbeta and 13 Jbeta primers. Assay: immunoSEQ multiplex PCR; the TCRdb copy retains only in-frame clones and omits some. The sample lists 90,000 to 120,000 clones, around 67% occurring once. Sequenced input: PBMCs. This receptor was obtained from a woman aged 40-49 years in good health and CMV-seropositive.

CDR3 nucleotides: TGTGCCAGCAGCTTAGGTCGGGGGATCGATTCACCCCTCCACTTT. As protein: CASSLGRGIDSPLHF. This rearrangement joins TRBV7-2 to TRBJ1-6; D possibly corresponds to TRBD1 (5 bases). The CDR3 spans 15 residues. Trimming took 1 base from V and 8 from J, leaving 12 bases between them. Germline assignment: CDR1 SGHTA and CDR2 FQGNSA.